The 16 T cell receptor beta chains reported below all come from one sample, sequenced in a study of patients and donors after allogeneic stem cell transplantation. TCRdb re-called the RT-PCR reads through MiXCR, storing one row per CDR3 protein. This sample yields roughly 960,000 distinct CDR3 sequences, of which 18% are seen a single time; 5% to 6.5% belongs to the top ten. The sequencing input was blood, either unsorted or a sorted T cell fraction (not recorded which). These receptors were taken from a human donor who was either an allogeneic HSCT recipient or a stem cell or donor lymphocyte infusion donor (not recorded which). It is not recorded whose cells these are; they may come from a transplant donor.

This clonotype was seen at least ten times. V is TRBV12-3 or TRBV12-4 and J is TRBJ1-1, with D tentatively TRBD1 (6 bases). The CDR3 spans 12 residues. The ends were cut back, 6 bases at V and 9 bases at J, with 14 bases in the middle. The DNA for the CDR3 is TGTGCCAGCAGCTCCGGGACAAATAAAGCTTTCTTT. Protein: CASSSGTNKAFF.

The chain has TRBV7-6 and TRBJ2-7; D is possibly TRBD1 or TRBD2 (6 bases each). The CDR3 extends over 13 amino acids. Trimming cost V 5 bases and J 6 bases, with 14 bases left between them. CDR1 and CDR2 (germline): SGHVS, FNYEAQ. CDR3 region: CASSLPGAFEQYF. CDR3 DNA: TGTGCCAGCAGCCTACCGGGGGCGTTCGAGCAGTACTTC.

The V gene is TRBV7-9, the J gene TRBJ1-2; D is unclear. The germline CDR1 and CDR2 sequences are SEHNR and FQNEAQ (reference sequence). The V and J ends lost 0 bases and 7 bases respectively, with 12 bases between them. The CDR3 extends over 14 amino acids. This CDR3 is CASSLAERMRGYTF. CDR3 bases: TGTGCCAGCAGCTTAGCTGAGAGGATGCGTGGCTACACCTTC.

V gene TRBV5-4 combines with J gene TRBJ2-1, with 8 bases fitting TRBD1. The V gene end was trimmed by 5 bases and the J gene end by 4 bases; junction bases not matched to a gene: 11. The CDR3 contains 16 residues. Germline lookup yields CDR1 SGHNT and CDR2 YYREEE (reference sequence). The CDR3 is CASRPIPGQVYNEQFF. The DNA for the CDR3 is TGTGCCAGCAGACCAATTCCGGGACAGGTTTACAATGAGCAGTTCTTC.

The chain carries TRBV30 and TRBJ2-7; D is uncertain. The CDR3 loop spans 13 amino acids. V was cut by 0 bases and J by 9 bases, with 15 bases left in between. Germline assignment: CDR1 GTSNPN and CDR2 SVGIG (reference sequence). In DNA form, the CDR3 reads TGTGCCTGGAGTGTATTGTCGCCCCGAGGGCAGTACTTC. Amino acid sequence: CAWSVLSPRGQYF.

This clonotype was observed a handful of times. The gene calls are TRBV12-3 or TRBV12-4 and TRBJ2-3; possibly TRBD1 for D (6 bases). Trimming pared 2 bases from V and 11 bases from J, leaving 8 bases between. CDR3 length: 11 amino acids. CDR3 DNA sequence: TGTGCCAGCAGTTTAAGGGGGTTGCAGTATTTT. Translation: CASSLRGLQYF.

The chain couples TRBV5-1 to TRBJ2-7; D ambiguous. Germline CDR1 and CDR2: SGHRS and YFSETQ. The CDR3 runs to 17 residues. Trimming pared 4 bases from V and 2 bases from J, leaving 22 bases between. The CDR3 protein is CASSLGSNGRLTYEQYF. CDR3 DNA: TGCGCCAGCAGCCTGGGGTCAAATGGACGGCTTACCTACGAGCAGTACTTC. Supplemented by reference TRBV5-1 and TRBJ2-7, the full variable domain reads KAGVTQTPRYLIKTRGQQVTLSCSPISGHRSVSWYQQTPGQGLQFLFEYFSETQRNKGNFPGRFSGRQFSNSRSEMNVSTLELGDSALYLCASSLGSNGRLTYEQYFGPGTRLTVT.

This clonotype occurred a few times. The chain has TRBV20-1 and TRBJ1-1; TRBD1 aligns across 8 bases. This CDR3 comprises 14 residues. Germline V gene sequence: CDR1 DFQATT, CDR2 SNEGSKA (reference sequence). J gave up 1 base and V 2 bases, and 3 bases lay outside the gene matches. CDR3: CSARWTGTNTEAFF. The CDR3, as DNA: TGCAGTGCTAGATGGACAGGGACGAACACTGAAGCTTTCTTT.

This clonotype was recorded at least ten times. The V gene is TRBV29-1, the J gene TRBJ2-2; D is unresolved. The CDR3 is 11 residues long. The germline gives CDR1 SQVTM, CDR2 ANQGSEA. With 5 bases removed from V and 6 bases from J, the gap between germline ends came to 7 bases. CDR3 region: CSVPRAGELFF. DNA of the CDR3: TGCAGCGTTCCCAGAGCCGGGGAGCTGTTTTTT.

The CDR3 spells CASSRNTGRGTEAFF. The CDR3 region has the DNA TGCGCCAGCAGCCGGAACACAGGGAGAGGCACTGAAGCTTTCTTT. The chain employs TRBV5-1 and TRBJ1-1; perhaps TRBD1 as D (6 bases). The V end lost 4 bases, the J end lost 4 bases, and 17 bases lay between the germline ends. Germline assignment: CDR1 SGHRS and CDR2 YFSETQ. CDR3 length: 15 amino acids.

This clonotype showed up just a few times. The CDR3 DNA follows: TGTGCCAGCAGTTACTCGATCAGGGCCGGATGGACTGAAGCTTTCTTT. It specifies CASSYSIRAGWTEAFF. J is TRBJ1-1 and V is TRBV6-2 or TRBV6-3, with TRBD1 as a possible D gene (5 bases). This CDR3 contains 16 residues. V lost 0 bases and J lost 5, with 16 bases in between. Germline assignment: CDR1 MNHEY and CDR2 SVGEGT.

Only a few counts were recorded for this clonotype. The chain couples TRBV4-2 to TRBJ1-2, with D possibly matching TRBD1 (5 bases). The germline V gene has CDR1 LGHNA and CDR2 YNFKEQ. The V and J ends lost 2 bases and 5 bases respectively, with 15 bases between them. CDR3 length equals 15 residues. CDR3 protein: CASSQQGNSGYGYTF. The CDR3 nucleotides are TGTGCCAGCAGCCAACAGGGTAATTCCGGGTATGGCTACACCTTC.

This clonotype occurred a few times. V is TRBV10-3 and J is TRBJ2-6; no firm D call. V was shortened by 10 bases and J by 0 bases, with 13 bases between the two germline ends. Germline values: CDR1 ENHRY, CDR2 SYGVKD. This CDR3 comprises 15 residues. The CDR3 region is CATLKLSSGANVLTF. The CDR3 bases are TGTGCCACGCTGAAGCTCAGCTCTGGGGCCAACGTCCTGACTTTC.

This clonotype occurred many times. The V gene is TRBV2, the J gene TRBJ1-3, with no clear D. CDR3 length: 12 amino acids. V was shortened by 6 bases and J by 4 bases, with 7 bases between the two germline ends. CDR1 and CDR2 (germline): SNHLY, FYNNEI. CDR3 sequence: CASRETGNTIYF. The DNA for the CDR3 is TGTGCCAGCAGGGAGACGGGAAACACCATATATTTT.

V gene TRBV12-3 or TRBV12-4 combines with J gene TRBJ1-5; D ambiguous. CDR3 length: 16 amino acids. Trimming left V 2 bases short and J 2 bases short, with 13 bases between. In DNA form, the CDR3 reads TGTGCCAGCAGTTTATACTCTCAGACTCGCAATCAGCCCCAGCATTTT. It encodes CASSLYSQTRNQPQHF.

The chain uses TRBV7-9 and TRBJ2-7; D tentatively fits TRBD1 or TRBD2 (6 bases each). Trimming pared 7 bases from V and 3 bases from J, leaving 16 bases between. Germline V CDR1 and CDR2: SEHNR, FQNEAQ (reference sequence). This CDR3 comprises 14 residues. Here the CDR3 reads CASNGGAGFYEQYF. The CDR3 DNA follows: TGTGCCAGCAACGGGGGCGCAGGGTTCTACGAGCAGTACTTC. The whole variable domain, remainder taken from reference TRBV7-9 and TRBJ2-7, is DTGVSQNPRHKITKRGQNVTFRCDPISEHNRLYWYRQTLGQGPEFLTYFQNEAQLEKSRLLSDRFSAERPKGSFSTLEIQRTEQGDSAMYLCASNGGAGFYEQYFGPGTRLTVT.